This TCR beta chain is drawn from a study of blood T cell repertoires in COVID-19. Data came from immunoSEQ multiplex PCR; TCRdb stores just in-frame clones and leaves some out. The profile covers 80,000 to 95,000 clones, with more than 80% appearing a single time and under 5.5% taken by the ten largest. This CDR3 has 13 amino acids. CDR1 is LNHDA and CDR2 is SQIVND in the germline V gene (reference sequence). The ends were cut back, 5 bases at V and 2 bases at J, with 9 bases in the middle. This TCR came from a man older than 75 with COVID-19, enrolled during active disease. The V call is TRBV19, the J call TRBJ1-2, with D tentatively TRBD1 (6 bases). Source material: peripheral blood. The CDR3 DNA follows: TGTGCCAGTAGTTCACAGGGAAACTATGGCTACACCTTC. This codes for CASSSQGNYGYTF.